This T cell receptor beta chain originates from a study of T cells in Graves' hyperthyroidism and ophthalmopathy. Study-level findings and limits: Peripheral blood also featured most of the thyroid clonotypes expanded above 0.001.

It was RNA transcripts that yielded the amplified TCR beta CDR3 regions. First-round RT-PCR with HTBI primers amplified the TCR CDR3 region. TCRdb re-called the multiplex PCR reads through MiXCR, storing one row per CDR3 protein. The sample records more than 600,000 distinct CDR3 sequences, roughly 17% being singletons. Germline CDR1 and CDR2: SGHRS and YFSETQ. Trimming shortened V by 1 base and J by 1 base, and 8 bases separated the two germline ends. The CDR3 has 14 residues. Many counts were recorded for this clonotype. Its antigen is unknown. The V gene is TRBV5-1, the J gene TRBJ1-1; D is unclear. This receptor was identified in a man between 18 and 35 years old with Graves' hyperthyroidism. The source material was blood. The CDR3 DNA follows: TGCGCCAGCAGCTTGTACAAGCAGAACACTGAAGCTTTCTTT. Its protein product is CASSLYKQNTEAFF.